This record looks at one T cell receptor beta chain sequence and its context. The data were obtained in a study of control samples from healthy donors and cancer patients. TCRdb's table, derived via immunoSEQ multiplex PCR, lists solely in-frame clones and lacks some. Among 85,000 to 95,000 clones, 90% to 95% were seen once, and the ten largest hold roughly 0.9%. This TCR was sampled from a woman aged 25-40 years in good health. The sample taken for sequencing was blood.

The CDR3 is CASSQPIGQAANTEAFF. In DNA form, the CDR3 reads TGCGCCAGCAGCCAACCTATAGGACAGGCGGCGAACACTGAAGCTTTCTTT. This chain connects TRBV4-1 to TRBJ1-1; 7 positions agree with TRBD1. J gave up 1 base and V 2 bases, and 10 bases lay outside the gene matches. The CDR3 sequence is 17 residues long. The germline V gene encodes CDR1 MGHRA and CDR2 YSYEKL.